This section outlines one T cell receptor beta chain sequence together with its context. Its target antigen remains unknown. Per-base qualities were not stored, and no clone one base away is much larger. There are 14 amino acids in the CDR3, from cysteine to phenylalanine inclusive. Only the CDR3 DNA is retained, 42 bases long and in frame from the first base. V is reduced by 3 bases and J by 4 bases, leaving a spacing of 12 bases between them. This sample was taken from a study of human T cells and chemical hapten exposure (dated by TCRdb to about 2021). For the wider study: For sensitization, 2% DPC in acetone was applied to a 2 cm by 2 cm area of upper inner arm skin. Throughout the roughly 24-week study period, patients were also given weekly therapeutic DPC doses on the scalp. Patch tests used Finn chambers with 0.01% DPC on the upper back, scored after 6 days by International Contact Dermatitis Research Group standards. The patient cohort, mostly female, included alopecia areata with under or over 50% scalp involvement, alopecia totalis and alopecia universalis. The libraries were sequenced as a pool, and the TCR yield per sample differed mostly because of small variations in library volumes within the pool. This study followed changes in the peripheral blood TCR repertoire in vivo during primary and secondary sensitization of alopecia patients to the hapten diphenylcyclopropenone (DPC). Patient blood was sampled pre-sensitization (week 0) and at 2, 6 and about 24 weeks after DPC sensitization. Twenty-nine alopecia patients provided blood for TCR sequencing at one to four time points (pre-sensitization, 2, 6 and 24 weeks).

Receptor libraries were prepared by RACE. Instrument used: NextSeq 500. During library preparation, unique molecular identifiers were attached to individual cDNA molecules so that TCRs could be counted in a quantitative, reproducible way. For every blood RNA sample, sequencing covered both the TCR alpha and TCR beta chains. Turning to the authors' computational methods: A median of about 87,000 TCRs per sample was observed, with a range of about 23,224 to 690,600. The Decombinator software suite was used to annotate V, J and CDR3 in the TCR reads. To make PS versus PT1 abundance plots, every sample was subsampled to the same number of TCRs (28,000). TCRs were defined as expanded if absent before sensitization and observed at least eight times at the 2-week time point. TCRdb trimmed public reads at Q25 via fastp, called clones via MiXCR and kept in-frame beta chains. Each entry merges the rows of one CDR3 protein and shows their most common DNA and genes. TCRdb's processing, not the authors' own work, is the source of the V and J calls. The table for this sample lists about 120,000 distinct CDR3 sequences; approximately 14% of them were counted only once. The biggest ten clones account for approximately 0.89% of the sample.

According to the study, the label for this sample's time point signals: patch test 1, 2 weeks after DPC sensitization. The intended sense of this specimen's treatment or condition label: therapeutic diphenylcyclopropenone sensitization with weekly scalp DPC. Blood at each patch-test visit was drawn before the patch test was applied. To be eligible, patients had to be aged 18 to 70, diagnosed with alopecia and judged suitable for DPC therapy, while pregnant patients were excluded. Unfractionated whole blood was collected in Tempus Blood RNA tubes, and total RNA was extracted from that blood. Broader findings and caveats from the paper: The number of TCRs above 1 in 1000 frequency did not change with DPC sensitization; there was no evidence of global repertoire structure alterations. Compared with pre-sensitization or healthy control sets, expanded TCRs formed significantly more large CDR3 similarity clusters, which is consistent with antigen-driven responses. Repeated subsampling changed both the strength of the expansion versus patch-test correlation and the threshold at which that correlation became significant. Because all patients had alopecia, a presumed autoimmune disease, the immune response of the patients might differ from that of healthy individuals. The number of PT1 expanded TCRs positively correlated with patch test score, significant at thresholds 8, 16 and 32 but not 4.

This clonotype was sampled from a young man with alopecia areata. Some clones in this sample may be carry-over from other donors' samples. The chain employs TRBV12-3 or TRBV12-4 and TRBJ1-2; the D gene assignment is ambiguous. Material: whole blood, obtained in connection with sensitization to the hapten diphenylcyclopropenone (DPC). The nucleotides read TGTGCCAGCAGTTTGACGGCAAGTAGCTATGGCTACACCTTC. This gives the protein CASSLTASSYGYTF.